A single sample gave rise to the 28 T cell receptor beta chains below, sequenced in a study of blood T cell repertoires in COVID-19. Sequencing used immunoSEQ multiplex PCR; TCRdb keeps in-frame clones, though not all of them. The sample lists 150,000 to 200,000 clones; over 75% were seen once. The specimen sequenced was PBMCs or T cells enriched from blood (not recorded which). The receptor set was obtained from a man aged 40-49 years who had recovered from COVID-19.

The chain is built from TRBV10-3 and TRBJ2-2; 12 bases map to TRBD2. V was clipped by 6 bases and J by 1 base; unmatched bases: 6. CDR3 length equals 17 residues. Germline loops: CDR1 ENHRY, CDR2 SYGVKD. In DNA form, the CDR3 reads TGTGCCATCAGAGCTAGCGGGGGGGCCCGGAACACCGGGGAGCTGTTTTTT. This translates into CAIRASGGARNTGELFF.

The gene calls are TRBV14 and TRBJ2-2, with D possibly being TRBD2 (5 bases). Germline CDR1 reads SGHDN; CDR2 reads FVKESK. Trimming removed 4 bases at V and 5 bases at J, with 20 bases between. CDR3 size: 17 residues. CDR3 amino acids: CASSLPLVAGGTGELFF. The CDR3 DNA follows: TGTGCCAGCAGCCTCCCCCTGGTGGCCGGCGGGACCGGGGAGCTGTTTTTT.

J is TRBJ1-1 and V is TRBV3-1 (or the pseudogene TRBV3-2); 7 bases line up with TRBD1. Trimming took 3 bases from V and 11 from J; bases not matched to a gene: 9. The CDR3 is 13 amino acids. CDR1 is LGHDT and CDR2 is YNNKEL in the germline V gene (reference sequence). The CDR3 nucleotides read TGTGCCAGCAGCCAGACAGGGTCGCCCTGGGCTTTCTTT. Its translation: CASSQTGSPWAFF.

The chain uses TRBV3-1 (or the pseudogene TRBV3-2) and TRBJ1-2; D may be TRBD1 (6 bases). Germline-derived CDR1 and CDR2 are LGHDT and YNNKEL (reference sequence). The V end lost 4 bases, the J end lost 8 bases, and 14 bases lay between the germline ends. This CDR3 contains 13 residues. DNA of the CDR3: TGTGCCAGCAGCCGGCACAGGCAGGGGGGCTACACCTTC. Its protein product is CASSRHRQGGYTF.

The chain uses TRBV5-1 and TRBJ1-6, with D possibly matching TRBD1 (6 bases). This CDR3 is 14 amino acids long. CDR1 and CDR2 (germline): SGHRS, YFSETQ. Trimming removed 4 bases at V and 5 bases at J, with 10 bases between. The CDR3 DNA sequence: TGCGCCAGCAGCGAACAGGGTGATAATTCACCCCTCCACTTT. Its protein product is CASSEQGDNSPLHF.

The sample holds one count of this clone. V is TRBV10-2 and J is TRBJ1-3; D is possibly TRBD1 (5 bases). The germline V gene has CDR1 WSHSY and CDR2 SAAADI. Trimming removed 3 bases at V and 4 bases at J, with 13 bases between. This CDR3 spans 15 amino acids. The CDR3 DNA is TGCGCCAGCAGTGATGACAGCCCAGCAGGAAACACCATATATTTT. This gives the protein CASSDDSPAGNTIYF.

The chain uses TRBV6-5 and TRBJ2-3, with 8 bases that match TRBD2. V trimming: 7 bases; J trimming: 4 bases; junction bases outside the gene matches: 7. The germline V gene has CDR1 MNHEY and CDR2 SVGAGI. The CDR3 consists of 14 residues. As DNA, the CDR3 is TGTGCCAGCACCCGGGGGGGGCGTGCAGATACGCAGTATTTT. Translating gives CASTRGGRADTQYF.

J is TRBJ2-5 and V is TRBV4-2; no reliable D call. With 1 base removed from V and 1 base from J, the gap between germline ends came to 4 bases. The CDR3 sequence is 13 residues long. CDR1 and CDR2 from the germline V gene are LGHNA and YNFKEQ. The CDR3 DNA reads TGTGCCAGCAGCCAAGTCCTCCAAGAGACCCAGTACTTC. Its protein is CASSQVLQETQYF.

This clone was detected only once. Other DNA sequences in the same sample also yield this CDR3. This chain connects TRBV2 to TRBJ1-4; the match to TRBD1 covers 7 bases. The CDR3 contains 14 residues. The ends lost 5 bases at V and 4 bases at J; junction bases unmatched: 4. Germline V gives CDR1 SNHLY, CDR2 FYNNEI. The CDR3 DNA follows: TGTGCCAGCAGTCCGGGACAGCGTAATGAAAAACTGTTTTTT. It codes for CASSPGQRNEKLFF.

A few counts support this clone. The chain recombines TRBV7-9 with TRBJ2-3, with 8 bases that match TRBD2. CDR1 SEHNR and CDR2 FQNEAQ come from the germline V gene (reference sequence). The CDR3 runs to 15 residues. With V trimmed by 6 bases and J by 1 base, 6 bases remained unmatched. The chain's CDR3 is CASSISGARTDTQYF. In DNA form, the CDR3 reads TGTGCCAGCAGTATTAGCGGGGCCCGCACAGATACGCAGTATTTT. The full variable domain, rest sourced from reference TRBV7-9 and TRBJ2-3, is DTGVSQNPRHKITKRGQNVTFRCDPISEHNRLYWYRQTLGQGPEFLTYFQNEAQLEKSRLLSDRFSAERPKGSFSTLEIQRTEQGDSAMYLCASSISGARTDTQYFGPGTRLTVL.

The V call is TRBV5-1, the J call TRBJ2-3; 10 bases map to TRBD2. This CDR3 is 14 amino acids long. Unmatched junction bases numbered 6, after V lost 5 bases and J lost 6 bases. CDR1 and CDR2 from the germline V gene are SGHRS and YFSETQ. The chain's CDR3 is CASRPSGGWDTQYF. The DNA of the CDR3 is TGCGCCAGCAGACCTAGCGGGGGCTGGGATACGCAGTATTTT.

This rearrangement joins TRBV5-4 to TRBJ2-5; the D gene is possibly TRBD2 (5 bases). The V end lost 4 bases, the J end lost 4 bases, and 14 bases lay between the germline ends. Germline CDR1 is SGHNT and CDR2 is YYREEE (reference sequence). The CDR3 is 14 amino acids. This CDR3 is CASSLRVVGETQYF. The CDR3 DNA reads TGTGCCAGCAGCCTGAGGGTGGTAGGAGAGACCCAGTACTTC. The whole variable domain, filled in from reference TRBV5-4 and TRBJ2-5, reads ETGVTQSPTHLIKTRGQQVTLRCSSQSGHNTVSWYQQALGQGPQFIFQYYREEENGRGNFPPRFSGLQFPNYSSELNVNALELDDSALYLCASSLRVVGETQYFGPGTRLLVL.

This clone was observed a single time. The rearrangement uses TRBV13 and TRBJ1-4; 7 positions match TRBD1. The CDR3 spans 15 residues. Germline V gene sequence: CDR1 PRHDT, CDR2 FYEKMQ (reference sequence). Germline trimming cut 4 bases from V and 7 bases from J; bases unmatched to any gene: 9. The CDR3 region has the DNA TGTGCCAGCAGCTATAAAACAGGGGACGGTGAAAAACTGTTTTTT. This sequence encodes CASSYKTGDGEKLFF.

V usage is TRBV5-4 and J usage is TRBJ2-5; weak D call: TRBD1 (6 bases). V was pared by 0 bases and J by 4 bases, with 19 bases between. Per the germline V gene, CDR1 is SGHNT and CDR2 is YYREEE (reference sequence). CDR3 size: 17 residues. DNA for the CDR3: TGTGCCAGCAGCTTGGCCCGTGCCAGGGGTCGATCAGAGACCCAGTACTTC. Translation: CASSLARARGRSETQYF.

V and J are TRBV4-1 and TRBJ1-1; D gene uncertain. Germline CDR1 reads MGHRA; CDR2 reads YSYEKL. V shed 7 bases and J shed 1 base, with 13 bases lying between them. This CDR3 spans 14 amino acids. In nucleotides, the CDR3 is TGCGCCAGCACCCATCTAGACGGGAACACTGAAGCTTTCTTT. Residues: CASTHLDGNTEAFF.

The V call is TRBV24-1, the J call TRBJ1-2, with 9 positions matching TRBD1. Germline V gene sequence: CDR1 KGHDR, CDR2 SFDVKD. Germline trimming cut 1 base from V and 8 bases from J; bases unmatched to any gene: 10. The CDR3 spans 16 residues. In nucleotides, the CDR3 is TGTGCCACCAGTGATTTCCCTGGACAGGGGAAAGAGGGCTACACCTTC. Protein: CATSDFPGQGKEGYTF.

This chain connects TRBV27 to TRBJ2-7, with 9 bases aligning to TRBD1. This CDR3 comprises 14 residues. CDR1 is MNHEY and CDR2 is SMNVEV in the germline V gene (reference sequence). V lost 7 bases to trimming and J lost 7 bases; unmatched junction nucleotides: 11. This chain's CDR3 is CASTRDRVSLEQYF. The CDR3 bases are TGTGCCAGCACCCGGGACAGGGTATCCTTGGAGCAGTACTTC.

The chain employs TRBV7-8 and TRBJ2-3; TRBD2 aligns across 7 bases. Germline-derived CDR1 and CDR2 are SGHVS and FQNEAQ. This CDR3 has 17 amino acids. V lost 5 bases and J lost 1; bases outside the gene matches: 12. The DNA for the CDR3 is TGTGCCAGCAGCCCCCGCGGGGGACGGGGGGGCACAGATACGCAGTATTTT. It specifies CASSPRGGRGGTDTQYF.

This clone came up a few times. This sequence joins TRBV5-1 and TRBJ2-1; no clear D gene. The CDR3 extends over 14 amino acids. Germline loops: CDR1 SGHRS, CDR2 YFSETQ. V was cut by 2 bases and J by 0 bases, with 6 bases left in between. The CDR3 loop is CASSFGPSYNEQFF. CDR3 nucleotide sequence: TGCGCCAGCAGCTTTGGGCCCTCCTACAATGAGCAGTTCTTC.

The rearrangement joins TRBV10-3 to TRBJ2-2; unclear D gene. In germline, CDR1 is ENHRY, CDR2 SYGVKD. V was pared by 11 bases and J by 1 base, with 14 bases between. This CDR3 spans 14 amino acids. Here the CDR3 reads CAASNDWNTGELFF. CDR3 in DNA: TGTGCCGCGAGTAATGACTGGAACACCGGGGAGCTGTTTTTT.

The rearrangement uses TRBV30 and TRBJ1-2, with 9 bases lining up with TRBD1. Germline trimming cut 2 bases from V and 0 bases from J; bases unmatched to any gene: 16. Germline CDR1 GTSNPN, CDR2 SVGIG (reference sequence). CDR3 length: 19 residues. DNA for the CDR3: TGTGCCTGGAGTTCCTTAGGGGGGCACAGGGGGCCATCTAACTATGGCTACACCTTC. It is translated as CAWSSLGGHRGPSNYGYTF.

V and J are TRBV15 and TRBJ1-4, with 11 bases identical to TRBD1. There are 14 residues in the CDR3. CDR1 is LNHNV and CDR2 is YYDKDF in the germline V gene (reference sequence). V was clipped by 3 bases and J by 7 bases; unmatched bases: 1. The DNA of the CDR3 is TGTGCCACCAGCAGGGACAGGGGGCTTGAAAAACTGTTTTTT. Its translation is CATSRDRGLEKLFF.

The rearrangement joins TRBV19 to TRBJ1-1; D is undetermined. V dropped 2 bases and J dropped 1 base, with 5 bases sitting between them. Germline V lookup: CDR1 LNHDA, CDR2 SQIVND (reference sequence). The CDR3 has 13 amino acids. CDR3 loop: CASSINRNTEAFF. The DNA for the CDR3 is TGTGCCAGTAGTATAAACAGGAACACTGAAGCTTTCTTT.

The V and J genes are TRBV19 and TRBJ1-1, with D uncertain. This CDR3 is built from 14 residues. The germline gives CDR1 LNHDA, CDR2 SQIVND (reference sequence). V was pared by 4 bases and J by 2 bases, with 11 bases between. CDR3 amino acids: CASSTWTGNTEAFF. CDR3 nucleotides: TGTGCCAGTAGTACGTGGACGGGAAACACTGAAGCTTTCTTT. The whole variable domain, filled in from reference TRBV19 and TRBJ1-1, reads DGGITQSPKYLFRKEGQNVTLSCEQNLNHDAMYWYRQDPGQGLRLIYYSQIVNDFQKGDIAEGYSVSREKKESFPLTVTSAQKNPTAFYLCASSTWTGNTEAFFGQGTRLTVV.

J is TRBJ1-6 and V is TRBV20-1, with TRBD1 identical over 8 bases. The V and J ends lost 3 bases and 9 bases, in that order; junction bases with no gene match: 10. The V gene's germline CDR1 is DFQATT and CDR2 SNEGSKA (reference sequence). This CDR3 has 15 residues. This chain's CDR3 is CSASLQTGVASPLHF. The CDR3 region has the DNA TGCAGTGCTAGTCTTCAGACAGGGGTGGCTTCACCCCTCCACTTT.

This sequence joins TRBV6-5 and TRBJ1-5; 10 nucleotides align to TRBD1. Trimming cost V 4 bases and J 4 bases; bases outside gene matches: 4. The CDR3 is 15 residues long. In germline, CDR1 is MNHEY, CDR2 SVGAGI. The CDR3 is CASSSTGGANQPQHF. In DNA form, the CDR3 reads TGTGCCAGCAGTTCGACAGGGGGCGCGAATCAGCCCCAGCATTTT.

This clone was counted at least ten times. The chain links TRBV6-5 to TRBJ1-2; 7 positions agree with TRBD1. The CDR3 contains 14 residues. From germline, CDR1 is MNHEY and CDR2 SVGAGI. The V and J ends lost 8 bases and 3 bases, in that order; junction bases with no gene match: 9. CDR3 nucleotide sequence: TGTGCCAGCGGGGACCTGGGGACAGACTATGGCTACACCTTC. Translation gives CASGDLGTDYGYTF.

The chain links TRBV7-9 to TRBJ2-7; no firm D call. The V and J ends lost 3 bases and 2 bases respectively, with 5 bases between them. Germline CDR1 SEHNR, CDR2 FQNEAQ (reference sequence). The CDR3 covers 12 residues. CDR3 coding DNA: TGTGCCAGCAGCTTGCAGACCTACGAGCAGTACTTC. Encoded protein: CASSLQTYEQYF.